This T cell receptor beta chain was documented in a study of blood T cell repertoires in COVID-19. Study-level information: COVID-19 samples from acute and convalescent phases originated in the United States, Italy and Spain.

CDR3 length: 13 amino acids. Germline assignment: CDR1 SQVTM and CDR2 ANQGSEA. V shed 7 bases, J shed 2 bases, and the junction held 6 bases outside the gene matches. Per the study methods: Amplified reference gene primers provided the basis for estimating nucleated cell counts. Using immunoSEQ multiplex PCR, the repertoire was profiled, and TCRdb retains in-frame clones only, with some absent. V, J and clone size were drawn from that table, and D and trimming were deduced from the DNA. The sample consists of more than 300,000 clones, nearly 90% of them appearing once. Patients at the Seattle site were enrolled during active infection and followed longitudinally.

V is TRBV29-1 and J is TRBJ1-2; TRBD1 matches 8 bases. The receptor was derived from a woman in her thirties or forties with COVID-19, enrolled during active disease. Sequenced: peripheral blood. CDR3 nucleotide sequence: TGCAGCGGAGGACAGGGAAGAAACTATGGCTACACCTTC. Protein sequence: CSGGQGRNYGYTF.